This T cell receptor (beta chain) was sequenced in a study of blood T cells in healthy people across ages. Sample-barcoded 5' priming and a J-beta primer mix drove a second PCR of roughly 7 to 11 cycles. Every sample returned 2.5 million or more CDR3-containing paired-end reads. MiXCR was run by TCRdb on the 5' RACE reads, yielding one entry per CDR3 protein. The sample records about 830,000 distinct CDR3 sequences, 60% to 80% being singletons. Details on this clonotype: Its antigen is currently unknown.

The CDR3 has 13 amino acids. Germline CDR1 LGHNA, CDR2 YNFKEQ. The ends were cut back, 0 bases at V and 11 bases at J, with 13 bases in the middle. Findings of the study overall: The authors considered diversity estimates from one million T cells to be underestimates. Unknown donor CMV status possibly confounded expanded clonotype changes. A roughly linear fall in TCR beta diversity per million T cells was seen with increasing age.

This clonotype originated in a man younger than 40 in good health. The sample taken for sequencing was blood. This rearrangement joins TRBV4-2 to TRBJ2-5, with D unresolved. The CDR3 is CASSQDSVEQQYF. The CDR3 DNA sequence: TGTGCCAGCAGCCAAGATTCCGTCGAACAGCAGTACTTC.